This T cell receptor (beta chain) stems from a study of shared clonotypes between healthy human individuals. Libraries were prepared by immunoSEQ multiplex PCR; TCRdb keeps only in-frame clonotypes and omits some of them. The sample yields around 2.5 million clones, more than 85% seen once. Germline CDR1 reads MNHEY; CDR2 reads SVGAGI. The CDR3 is made up of 14 amino acids. Trimming shortened V by 5 bases and J by 4 bases, and 14 bases separated the two germline ends. This clone came up once. The sequence derives from a man in his late teens or twenties in good health. Some clones in this sample may be carry-over from other donors' samples. Sequencing was done on a sample of naive CD4+ T cells from PBMCs. Subset noted: CD45RA+ positively selected. V is TRBV6-5 and J is TRBJ1-1; tentatively, D is TRBD1 (6 bases). This CDR3 is CASSRSTGGTEAFF. The CDR3 nucleotides are TGTGCCAGCAGTCGATCGACAGGTGGCACTGAAGCTTTCTTT.